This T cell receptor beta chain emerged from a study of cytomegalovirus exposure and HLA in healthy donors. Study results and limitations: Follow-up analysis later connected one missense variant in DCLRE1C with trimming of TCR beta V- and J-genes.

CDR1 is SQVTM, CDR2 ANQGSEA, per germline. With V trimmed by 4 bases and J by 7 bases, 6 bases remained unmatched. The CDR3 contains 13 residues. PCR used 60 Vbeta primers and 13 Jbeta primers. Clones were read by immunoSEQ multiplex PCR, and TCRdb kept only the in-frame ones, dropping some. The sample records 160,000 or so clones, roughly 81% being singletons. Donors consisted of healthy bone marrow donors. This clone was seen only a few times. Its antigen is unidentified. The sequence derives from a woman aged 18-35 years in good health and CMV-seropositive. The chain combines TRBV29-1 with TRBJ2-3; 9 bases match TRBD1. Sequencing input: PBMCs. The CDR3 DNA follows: TGCAGCGTTGGCGGACAGGGGAAAAATACGCAGTATTTT. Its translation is CSVGGQGKNTQYF.